A single T cell receptor (beta chain) is shown here with its context. Its antigen is still unknown. This entry is derived from a study of T-cell memory formation after mild COVID-19. Germline V gene data show CDR1 as SGDLS and CDR2 as YYNGEE. With 3 bases clipped from V and 6 bases from J, the junction kept 7 bases outside the gene matches. The CDR3 is made up of 16 amino acids. TCRdb redid the calling of the 5' RACE reads with MiXCR, one entry per CDR3 protein. Here the sample spans about 470,000 distinct CDR3 sequences, about 23% being singletons. General study points: Mostly located in CM and EM were contracting CD4+ clones, with contracting CD8+ clones located in EMRA. There were some responding clones in pre-infection memory, which suggested that cross-reactive memory had joined.

The clonotype comes from an adult woman who had mild COVID-19 (a few samples of this study predate the infection). Cell type and time point are not known. The sample was PBMCs or a T cell subset sorted from them (not recorded which). The chain combines TRBV9 with TRBJ2-2; 11 nucleotides agree with TRBD1. CDR3 in amino acids: CASSASEGQGAGELFF. As DNA, the CDR3 is TGTGCCAGCAGCGCTAGTGAGGGACAGGGGGCCGGGGAGCTGTTTTTT.